This T cell receptor beta chain was found in a study of technical replicates of blood from several donors. The repertoire was sequenced with immunoSEQ multiplex PCR; TCRdb's copy has only in-frame clones and lacks some. Here the sample spans 65,000 to 90,000 clones, roughly 94% being singletons. V was pared by 2 bases and J by 1 base, with 7 bases of the junction left unmatched. CDR1 is KGHSH, CDR2 LQKENI, per germline. The CDR3 has 18 residues. Sample: T cells isolated from PBMCs. The chain recombines TRBV18 with TRBJ2-7; 14 bases fit TRBD2. The receptor was isolated from a human donor in good health. The CDR3 region has the DNA TGTGCCAGCTCACCAAGGGGACTAGCGGGAGACTGGTCCTACGAGCAGTACTTC. Protein sequence: CASSPRGLAGDWSYEQYF. Looking up the rest from reference TRBV18 and TRBJ2-7 gives the full variable domain: NAGVMQNPRHLVRRRGQEARLRCSPMKGHSHVYWYRQLPEEGLKFMVYLQKENIIDESGMPKERFSAEFPKEGPSILRIQQVVRGDSAAYFCASSPRGLAGDWSYEQYFGPGTRLTVT.